This record concerns one T cell receptor beta chain sequence. This specimen comes from a study of blood T cell repertoires in COVID-19. As for the study in general: Collection of acute and convalescent COVID-19 samples took place in the United States, Italy and Spain. T cells, B-cell-depleted T cells, or PBMCs provided the cDNA or gDNA that served as material.

As handled by the study authors: From reference gene primer amplification, estimates of nucleated cell counts were derived. Profiling relied on immunoSEQ multiplex PCR, and the TCRdb table lists in-frame clones only, not all of them. D and trimming come from the DNA, and the V and J calls and clone size come from that table. In the table there are tens of thousands of clones, approximately 88% of which are singletons. The sequenced material came from peripheral blood. The source of this sequence is a human donor in a cohort sampled during active COVID-19.

The CDR3, as DNA: TGTGCCAGCAGCCCCCGCCTCCAGGGCTTAGCCAAAAACATTCAGTACTTC. Translated, it gives CASSPRLQGLAKNIQYF. The rearrangement links TRBV5-5 to TRBJ2-4; possible D gene TRBD1, 5 bases. V lost 4 bases and J 0 bases, leaving 17 bases between the germline ends. The CDR3 runs to 17 residues. Germline CDR1 is SGHKS and CDR2 is YYEKEE (reference sequence). The whole variable domain, remainder taken from reference TRBV5-5 and TRBJ2-4, is DAGVTQSPTHLIKTRGQQVTLRCSPISGHKSVSWYQQVLGQGPQFIFQYYEKEERGRGNFPDRFSARQFPNYSSELNVNALLLGDSALYLCASSPRLQGLAKNIQYFGAGTRLSVL.